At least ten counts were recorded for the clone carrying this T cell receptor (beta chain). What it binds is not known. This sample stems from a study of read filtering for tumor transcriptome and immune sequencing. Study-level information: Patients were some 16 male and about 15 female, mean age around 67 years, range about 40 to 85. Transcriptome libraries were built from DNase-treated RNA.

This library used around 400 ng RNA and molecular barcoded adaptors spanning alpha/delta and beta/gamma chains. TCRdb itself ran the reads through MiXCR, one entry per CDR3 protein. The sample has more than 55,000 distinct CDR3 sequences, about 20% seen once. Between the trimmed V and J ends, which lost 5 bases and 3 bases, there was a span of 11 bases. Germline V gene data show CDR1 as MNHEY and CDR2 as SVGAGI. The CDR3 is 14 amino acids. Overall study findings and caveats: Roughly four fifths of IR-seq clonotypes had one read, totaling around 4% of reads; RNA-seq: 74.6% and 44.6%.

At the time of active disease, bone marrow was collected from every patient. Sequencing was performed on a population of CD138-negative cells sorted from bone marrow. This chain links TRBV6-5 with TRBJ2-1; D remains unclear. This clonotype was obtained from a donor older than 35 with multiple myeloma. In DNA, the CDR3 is TGTGCCAGCAGTCTTAGTCGGAACTACAATGAGCAGTTCTTC. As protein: CASSLSRNYNEQFF.